Presented here are 5 T cell receptor beta chains from one specimen sequenced in a study of cytomegalovirus exposure and HLA in healthy donors. PCR was performed using 60 Vbeta and 13 Jbeta primers. Data came from immunoSEQ multiplex PCR; TCRdb stores just in-frame clones and leaves some out. Among 130,000 or so clones listed, about 8.5% were seen once. Material for sequencing was PBMCs. These receptors all stem from a man aged 35-49 years in good health and CMV-seronegative.

The rearrangement links TRBV28 to TRBJ2-3; the match to TRBD2 covers 11 bases. V shed 11 bases, J shed 9 bases, and the junction held 10 bases outside the gene matches. The CDR3 consists of 13 residues. The germline V gene encodes CDR1 MDHEN and CDR2 SYDVKM. This CDR3 is CAVISGGAGTQYF. In nucleotides, the CDR3 is TGTGCCGTAATTAGCGGGGGGGCGGGGACGCAGTATTTT.

A few counts support this clone. This chain connects TRBV4-3 to TRBJ2-3; D is unclear. Trimming left V 0 bases short and J 7 bases short, with 17 bases between. Germline CDR1 LGHNA, CDR2 YSLEER. CDR3 length equals 16 residues. CDR3 loop: CASSQDSETRANTQYF. The CDR3 DNA follows: TGCGCCAGCAGCCAAGATAGTGAAACTCGTGCAAATACGCAGTATTTT.

This clone was seen a few times. The CDR3 here is CASRKNRRESYNEQFF. The DNA for the CDR3 is TGTGCCAGCAGAAAGAACCGGCGGGAGTCCTACAATGAGCAGTTCTTC. J is TRBJ2-1 and V is TRBV7-8, with TRBD2 matching over 7 bases. The CDR3 contains 16 residues. Unmatched junction bases numbered 9, after V lost 6 bases and J lost 1 base. CDR1 and CDR2 from the germline V gene are SGHVS and FQNEAQ.

Points on this clone: Other DNA sequences within the sample encode an identical CDR3. V is TRBV9 and J is TRBJ1-2, with 7 bases aligning to TRBD1. The germline V gene encodes CDR1 SGDLS and CDR2 YYNGEE. V lost 4 bases, J lost 4 bases, and 13 bases stayed unmatched. The CDR3 spans 16 residues. The CDR3: CASSTRTGALAYGYTF. CDR3 DNA: TGTGCCAGCAGCACCCGGACAGGAGCCCTTGCCTATGGCTACACCTTC.

In its sample, this clone was seen a few times. Different DNA sequences within this sample yield the same CDR3. V gene TRBV4-2 combines with J gene TRBJ1-6; D may be TRBD1 (6 bases). Trimming took off 3 bases at V and 3 bases at J, with 9 bases between the two ends. CDR1 and CDR2 (germline): LGHNA, YNFKEQ. The CDR3 spans 15 residues. The CDR3 DNA is TGTGCCAGCAGCCAGGGACAAGGCTATAATTCACCCCTCCACTTT. This gives the protein CASSQGQGYNSPLHF.